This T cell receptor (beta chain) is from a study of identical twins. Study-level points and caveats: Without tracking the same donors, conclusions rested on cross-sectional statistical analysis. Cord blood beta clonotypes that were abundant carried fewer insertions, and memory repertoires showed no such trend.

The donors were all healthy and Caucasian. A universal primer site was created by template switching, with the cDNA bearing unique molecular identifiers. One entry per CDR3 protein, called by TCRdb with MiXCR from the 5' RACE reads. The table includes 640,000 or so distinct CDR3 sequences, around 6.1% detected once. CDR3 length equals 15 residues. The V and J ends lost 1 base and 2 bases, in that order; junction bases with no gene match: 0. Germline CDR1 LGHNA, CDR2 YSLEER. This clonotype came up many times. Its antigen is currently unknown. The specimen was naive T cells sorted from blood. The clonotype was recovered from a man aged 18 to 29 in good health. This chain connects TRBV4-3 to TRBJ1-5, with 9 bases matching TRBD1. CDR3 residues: CASSQGTGGNQPQHF. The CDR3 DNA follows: TGCGCCAGCAGCCAAGGGACAGGGGGCAATCAGCCCCAGCATTTT.